The clone carrying this T cell receptor (beta chain) was counted only a few times. The antigen is unknown. TCRdb's copy holds only in-frame clones and misses some; the assay was immunoSEQ multiplex PCR. The sample has about 100,000 clones, 88% seen once. Trimming left V 7 bases short and J 5 bases short, with 12 bases between. This CDR3 is 13 amino acids long. Germline V gene lookup returns CDR1 MDHEN and CDR2 SYDVKM. The sample comes from a study of identifying expanded T cells in peripheral blood. General study points: About 1.2 clones differed between technical replicates, versus approximately 16 and 20 over time. Clone count variance between roughly 2-week samples rose with total template count.

The chain recombines TRBV28 with TRBJ1-5; D unclear. The sequenced material came from blood. The TCR was taken from a person aged 18 to 70 in good health. CDR3 sequence: CASTLREDQPQHF. For the CDR3, the DNA is TGTGCCAGCACTCTAAGGGAGGATCAGCCCCAGCATTTT. Complete variable domain (other parts from reference TRBV28 and TRBJ1-5): DVKVTQSSRYLVKRTGEKVFLECVQDMDHENMFWYRQDPGLGLRLIYFSYDVKMKEKGDIPEGYSVSREKKERFSLILESASTNQTSMYLCASTLREDQPQHFGDGTRLSIL.